A single sample is the source of the 31 T cell receptor beta chains below, sequenced in a study of CD8+CD57+ T cells in acquired aplastic anemia. Those patients picked for sequencing had displayed CD8+CD57+ cell expansion on flow cytometry. According to the study, genomic DNA was the template for TCR beta VDJ and CDR3 profiling. TCRdb re-called the reads with MiXCR, one entry per CDR3 protein. In the table there are 160,000 or so distinct CDR3 sequences, around 47% of which are singletons. The sample consisted of sorted CD4+, CD8+, or CD8+CD57+ T cells (not recorded which) from PBMCs. These receptors were collected from a human donor with aplastic anemia.

The CDR3 loop is CASSQDTKLSPLHF. CDR3 sequence (DNA): TGTGCCAGCAGCCAAGATACAAAACTTTCACCCCTCCACTTT. The chain recombines TRBV5-8 with TRBJ1-6, with D unclear. The CDR3 is 14 residues long. V was trimmed by 4 bases and J by 9 bases, leaving 14 bases between them. Germline V CDR1 and CDR2: SGHTS, YDEGEE.

V usage is TRBV5-1 and J usage is TRBJ2-7; tentative D call: TRBD1 (5 bases). Germline values: CDR1 SGHRS, CDR2 YFSETQ. The CDR3 is 14 amino acids. Trimming stripped 4 bases from V and 3 bases from J, with 14 bases between. The CDR3 loop reads CASSTQDTGYEQYF. CDR3 sequence (DNA): TGCGCCAGCAGCACCCAGGACACAGGCTACGAGCAGTACTTC.

The J gene is TRBJ2-7, the V gene TRBV11-1; TRBD2 aligns across 12 bases. The CDR3 runs to 17 residues. V dropped 5 bases and J dropped 0; count of bases not matched to a gene: 8. Per the germline V gene, CDR1 is SGHAT and CDR2 is FQDESV (reference sequence). The DNA of the CDR3 is TGTGCCAGCAGCCCCCGGACTAGCGGGGTTAGCTCCTACGAGCAGTACGTC. Protein sequence: CASSPRTSGVSSYEQYV.

This clonotype was observed at least ten times. The genes are TRBV4-2 and TRBJ1-1, with D unresolved. Germline values: CDR1 LGHNA, CDR2 YNFKEQ. CDR3 size: 13 residues. Deletions cut 4 bases from V and 3 bases from J, with 9 bases between. For the CDR3, the DNA is TGTGCCAGCAGCCGTAAATCGGACACTGAAGCTTTCTTT. It is translated as CASSRKSDTEAFF.

The rearrangement joins TRBV2 to TRBJ1-1; 7 nucleotides align to TRBD1. Germline V CDR1 and CDR2: SNHLY, FYNNEI. With 0 bases clipped from V and 5 bases from J, the junction kept 6 bases outside the gene matches. The CDR3 has 15 amino acids. The chain's CDR3 is CASSEAGGITTEAFF. CDR3 DNA: TGTGCCAGCAGTGAAGCAGGGGGCATTACGACTGAAGCTTTCTTT.

This clonotype was seen repeatedly, ten times or more. The rearrangement links TRBV4-3 to TRBJ1-1; D not certain. Germline V lookup: CDR1 LGHNA, CDR2 YSLEER. The CDR3 consists of 13 residues. V was shortened by 1 base and J by 1 base, with 4 bases between the two germline ends. In DNA, the CDR3 is TGCGCCAGCAGCCAAGGTCGGAACACTGAAGCTTTCTTT. As protein: CASSQGRNTEAFF.

The rearrangement uses TRBV15 and TRBJ1-5; 11 bases fit TRBD1. With 3 bases clipped from V and 5 bases from J, the junction kept 6 bases outside the gene matches. The germline V gene encodes CDR1 LNHNV and CDR2 YYDKDF (reference sequence). This CDR3 is 16 amino acids long. The CDR3 DNA reads as TGTGCCACCAGCAGTGACGGACAGGGGGCGGATCAGCCCCAGCATTTT. It codes for CATSSDGQGADQPQHF.

A few counts support this clonotype. The CDR3 loop is CASSMRGSANTEAFF. CDR3 coding DNA: TGTGCCAGTAGTATGAGGGGGAGCGCGAACACTGAAGCTTTCTTT. V is TRBV19 and J is TRBJ1-1; maybe TRBD1 (6 bases). The germline V gene has CDR1 LNHDA and CDR2 SQIVND (reference sequence). The CDR3 is made up of 15 amino acids. V lost 3 bases, J lost 1 base, and 12 bases lay in between. The whole variable domain, filled in from reference TRBV19 and TRBJ1-1, reads DGGITQSPKYLFRKEGQNVTLSCEQNLNHDAMYWYRQDPGQGLRLIYYSQIVNDFQKGDIAEGYSVSREKKESFPLTVTSAQKNPTAFYLCASSMRGSANTEAFFGQGTRLTVV.

This clonotype was observed at least ten times. The chain is built from TRBV29-1 and TRBJ2-5, with TRBD1 matching over 7 bases. After removal of 7 bases from V and 5 bases from J, the junction contained 7 bases not matched to a gene. Germline CDR1 SQVTM, CDR2 ANQGSEA. CDR3 length: 12 residues. CDR3 sequence: CSARTGGETQYF. CDR3 in DNA: TGCAGCGCCCGGACAGGCGGGGAGACCCAGTACTTC.

A remark on this clonotype: This may be a read error, as it is one base from a much larger clone. The chain recombines TRBV11-2 with TRBJ2-5; 16 nucleotides align to TRBD2. J was trimmed by 7 bases and V by 5 bases; bases with no gene match: 13. The CDR3 sequence is 18 residues long. CDR1 and CDR2 from the germline V gene are SGHAT and FQNNGV. CDR3 amino acids: CASSPLGGTSGRVGTQYF. The CDR3 bases are TGTGCCAGCAGCCCTCTCGGTGGGACTAGCGGGAGGGTAGGGACCCAGTACTTC.

This clonotype was counted between two and nine times. The gene calls are TRBV2 and TRBJ1-5, with no clear D. CDR1 and CDR2 (germline): SNHLY, FYNNEI. This CDR3 is built from 13 residues. Trimming stripped 3 bases from V and 9 bases from J, with 12 bases between. DNA of the CDR3: TGTGCCAGCAGTGATCTCGAGGGTCGGCCCCAGCATTTT. Translation gives CASSDLEGRPQHF.

This clonotype was picked up many times. J is TRBJ2-7 and V is TRBV6-2 or TRBV6-3; TRBD1 matches 12 bases. The germline CDR1 and CDR2 sequences are MNHEY and SVGEGT. This CDR3 is 15 amino acids long. J lost 6 bases, V lost 8 bases, and 11 bases had no gene match. CDR3 sequence (DNA): TGTGCCAGCCAGGAATCGGGACAGGGGGCTTTCGAGCAGTACTTC. Protein sequence: CASQESGQGAFEQYF.

In its sample, this clonotype was seen many times. This chain links TRBV20-1 with TRBJ2-1; 11 nucleotides agree with TRBD2. The germline V gene encodes CDR1 DFQATT and CDR2 SNEGSKA (reference sequence). The CDR3 covers 15 residues. V was clipped by 1 base and J by 9 bases; unmatched bases: 8. Here the CDR3 DNA reads TGCAGTGCTAGAGCTTTACTAGCGGGAGTCACTGAGCAGTTCTTC. Translated: CSARALLAGVTEQFF.

This rearrangement joins TRBV7-3 to TRBJ1-1; D might be TRBD1 (5 bases). Per germline, CDR1 SGHTA and CDR2 FQGTGA. The CDR3 covers 15 residues. Trimming left V 4 bases short and J 4 bases short, with 16 bases between. This CDR3 is CASSSRWAGGTEAFF. In nucleotides, the CDR3 is TGTGCCAGCAGCTCAAGGTGGGCGGGGGGCACTGAAGCTTTCTTT.

A note on this clonotype: A much larger clonotype is one base distant, so this may be a read error. The chain combines TRBV5-1 with TRBJ2-5; D is undetermined. The germline V gene has CDR1 SGHRS and CDR2 YFSETQ. The CDR3 loop spans 16 amino acids. V lost 4 bases, J lost 3 bases, and 19 bases lay in between. The CDR3 coding sequence is TGCGCCAGCAGCCAGGATAGCCCGAGCCCCGAAGAGACCCAGTACTTC. It encodes CASSQDSPSPEETQYF.

Notes on this clonotype: The CDR3 ends on some other residue instead of the conserved phenylalanine or tryptophan, so this is likely a read error. The chain has TRBV15 and TRBJ2-7, with a possible D match to TRBD2 (6 bases). V gave up 0 bases and J gave up 7 bases, with 16 bases separating them. Germline V lookup: CDR1 LNHNV, CDR2 YYDKDF (reference sequence). There are 15 residues in the CDR3. CDR3 protein: CATSRDLVEGREQYA. CDR3 sequence (DNA): TGTGCCACCAGCAGAGATCTGGTAGAGGGGAGGGAGCAGTACGCC.

This chain uses TRBV10-3 with TRBJ2-1, with TRBD2 identical over 8 bases. V shed 2 bases and J 5 bases; nucleotides not matched to a gene: 5. The CDR3 is 15 amino acids. Germline V lookup: CDR1 ENHRY, CDR2 SYGVKD. CDR3 bases: TGTGCCATCAGTGAGGATATAGCGGGGAACAATGAGCAGTTCTTC. It yields the protein CAISEDIAGNNEQFF.

Comment on this clonotype: Being one base from a much bigger clone, this may be a read error. This chain connects TRBV12-3 or TRBV12-4 to TRBJ1-1; D remains unclear. There are 13 residues in the CDR3. Here the CDR3 reads CASSLAPNTGAFF. In nucleotides, the CDR3 is TGTGCCAGCAGCTTGGCTCCGAACACTGGAGCTTTCTTT.

This clonotype was recorded at least ten times. The V and J genes are TRBV9 and TRBJ1-1; D may be TRBD1 (5 bases). V lost 0 bases to trimming and J lost 0 bases, with 9 bases between them. Germline V gives CDR1 SGDLS, CDR2 YYNGEE. There are 15 residues in the CDR3. Here the CDR3 reads CASSVGSDMNTEAFF. The CDR3 DNA sequence: TGTGCCAGCAGCGTAGGGTCGGACATGAACACTGAAGCTTTCTTT. The whole variable domain, remainder taken from reference TRBV9 and TRBJ1-1, is DSGVTQTPKHLITATGQRVTLRCSPRSGDLSVYWYQQSLDQGLQFLIQYYNGEERAKGNILERFSAQQFPDLHSELNLSSLELGDSALYFCASSVGSDMNTEAFFGQGTRLTVV.

This clonotype was counted a few times. The rearrangement joins TRBV14 to TRBJ1-1; D is undetermined. The V and J ends lost 1 base and 3 bases respectively, with 9 bases between them. Germline values: CDR1 SGHDN, CDR2 FVKESK. The CDR3 totals 14 residues. The CDR3 loop reads CASSQGNGDTEAFF. Here the CDR3 DNA reads TGTGCCAGCAGCCAAGGGAACGGGGACACTGAAGCTTTCTTT.

This clonotype was seen at least ten times. V is TRBV20-1 and J is TRBJ1-5; TRBD1 aligns across 10 bases. J gave up 5 bases and V 0 bases, and 4 bases lay outside the gene matches. The CDR3 totals 15 residues. CDR1 is DFQATT and CDR2 is SNEGSKA in the germline V gene (reference sequence). The CDR3 loop reads CSARDETGGDQPQHF. CDR3 bases: TGCAGTGCTAGAGATGAGACAGGGGGCGATCAGCCCCAGCATTTT.

This clonotype came up many times. CDR3 amino acids: CASSPSDRGWNTEAFF. The DNA of the CDR3 is TGTGCCAGCAGTCCCAGCGACAGGGGTTGGAACACTGAAGCTTTCTTT. The rearrangement joins TRBV12-3 or TRBV12-4 to TRBJ1-1; 8 bases are a match to TRBD1. The CDR3 is 16 amino acids. V was pared by 5 bases and J by 1 base, with 9 bases of the junction left unmatched.

The chain joins TRBV29-1 to TRBJ2-7; 7 bases line up with TRBD2. CDR1 is SQVTM and CDR2 is ANQGSEA in the germline V gene. The CDR3 consists of 12 residues. CDR3 loop: CQVGGTSYEQYF. In nucleotides, the CDR3 is TGCCAAGTCGGGGGGACCTCCTACGAGCAGTACTTC.

A word on this clonotype: A much larger clonotype is one base distant, so this may be a read error. The chain has TRBV11-1 and TRBJ2-1, with D possibly matching TRBD1 (6 bases). The CDR3 is 14 amino acids. Germline V gene sequence: CDR1 SGHAT, CDR2 FQDESV (reference sequence). V was trimmed by 4 bases and J by 8 bases, leaving 15 bases between them. The chain's CDR3 is CASSSEGGVHEQFF. As DNA, the CDR3 is TGTGCCAGCAGCTCAGAAGGGGGAGTCCATGAGCAGTTCTTC.

This clonotype has a count of ten or more. The chain carries TRBV7-2 and TRBJ2-1; TRBD1 aligns across 7 bases. From germline, CDR1 is SGHTA and CDR2 FQGNSA. V lost 5 bases to trimming and J lost 5 bases; unmatched junction nucleotides: 6. The CDR3 loop spans 14 amino acids. CDR3 DNA sequence: TGTGCCAGCAGCAGCCGGACAGGAGACAATGAGCAGTTCTTC. The encoded protein is CASSSRTGDNEQFF.

The sample holds a few counts of this clonotype. The chain recombines TRBV20-1 with TRBJ1-1; D is undetermined. The CDR3 spans 14 residues. Trimming took 4 bases from V and 0 from J, leaving 12 bases between them. Germline V CDR1 and CDR2: DFQATT, SNEGSKA (reference sequence). CDR3 bases: TGCAGTGCTAACCCTTTGCTCATGAACACTGAAGCTTTCTTT. This encodes CSANPLLMNTEAFF.

V usage is TRBV11-2 and J usage is TRBJ2-1; TRBD1 matches 7 bases. The junction had 20 bases not matched to a gene; V was cut back by 3 bases and J by 6 bases. CDR1 and CDR2 from the germline V gene are SGHAT and FQNNGV. This CDR3 is 19 amino acids long. The CDR3 nucleotides are TGTGCCAGCAGCTTCCCTCAATACCCCCCCCACAGGGGCCGCAATGAGCAGTTCTTC. Translation: CASSFPQYPPHRGRNEQFF. The variable domain in full, with the rest retrieved from reference TRBV11-2 and TRBJ2-1, is EAGVAQSPRYKIIEKRQSVAFWCNPISGHATLYWYQQILGQGPKLLIQFQNNGVVDDSQLPKDRFSAERLKGVDSTLKIQPAKLEDSAVYLCASSFPQYPPHRGRNEQFFGPGTRLTVL.

The table lists this clonotype with many counts. The chain employs TRBV6-2 or TRBV6-3 and TRBJ2-7; TRBD1 matches at 8 bases. J lost 6 bases, V lost 5 bases, and 6 bases had no gene match. CDR1 MNHEY and CDR2 SVGEGT come from the germline V gene. This CDR3 is 13 amino acids long. CDR3 in amino acids: CASSIGQGGEQYV. DNA for the CDR3: TGTGCCAGCAGTATAGGACAGGGTGGCGAGCAGTACGTC.

V gene TRBV7-2 combines with J gene TRBJ2-7; 13 nucleotides line up with TRBD2. The germline V gene encodes CDR1 SGHTA and CDR2 FQGNSA. The CDR3 is 15 amino acids. The junction had 8 bases not matched to a gene; V was cut back by 5 bases and J by 7 bases. For the CDR3, the DNA is TGTGCCAGCAGCGGGAGACTAGCGGGGGGTGAGGAGCAGTACTTC. Residues: CASSGRLAGGEEQYF.

The rearrangement uses TRBV10-3 and TRBJ2-7; 9 bases agree with TRBD1. There are 16 residues in the CDR3. Germline V lookup: CDR1 ENHRY, CDR2 SYGVKD. Trimming removed 6 bases from V and 1 base from J; junction bases left unmatched: 10. CDR3 loop: CAIRTQGQGTSYEQYF. CDR3 sequence (DNA): TGTGCCATCAGGACCCAGGGACAGGGCACTTCCTACGAGCAGTACTTC.

This clonotype was counted many times. The chain recombines TRBV5-6 with TRBJ2-6, with 11 bases fitting TRBD1. This CDR3 contains 17 residues. Germline V gene lookup returns CDR1 SGHDT and CDR2 YYEEEE. V gave up 0 bases and J gave up 3 bases; unmatched junction bases: 2. CDR3 bases: TGTGCCAGCAGCTTGGGGACAGGGGGCATTGGGGCCAACGTCCTGACTTTC. It is translated as CASSLGTGGIGANVLTF.